This T cell receptor beta chain was obtained from a study of sequential checkpoint blockade in melanoma (dated by TCRdb to about 2019). About the study as a whole: Using 1:1 randomization, the trial assigned patients either to first-line nivolumab followed by ipilimumab (arm A) or to ipilimumab followed by nivolumab (arm B). Maintenance nivolumab came after both trial sequences.

The sample's treatment or condition, from its label and the paper: randomized to nivolumab then ipilimumab (arm A) or the reverse (arm B). No trial patient had received prior DNA-damaging chemotherapy. Live CD3+CD8+ cells negative for CD19 and CD56 were sorted from thawed PBMCs on a FACS Aria II flow cytometer. The samples were obtained from melanoma patients enrolled in CheckMate 064, an open-label, randomized phase II trial testing sequential checkpoint blockade. Leukapheresis was used to collect peripheral blood mononuclear cells, which were then purified with Ficoll-Paque and frozen in human serum with about 10% DMSO. Right after sorting, the blood CD3+CD8+ cells were verified to be >95% pure, and DNA extraction followed. The immunoSEQ Assay was used to immunosequence TCRbeta CDR3 regions from genomic DNA. Before high-throughput sequencing, the genomic DNA was amplified using bias-controlled multiplex PCR. The paper's processing steps were these. To quantify the absolute abundance of each unique TCRbeta CDR3 region, the sequences were collapsed and filtered. Clonality, defined as 1 minus Pielou's evenness, was calculated using productive rearrangements only. Clones with significantly greater frequencies in on-treatment versus baseline samples were identified using a previously published method. TCRdb provides this immuneACCESS table in a form limited to in-frame rearrangements. Some clones are lacking; in checked studies, under half of them reflect an unresolved V gene, and why the rest are absent is not known. The DNA was the basis for D and trimming; V, J and clone size are from that table. The sample table contains 30,000 or so clones; only one count was recorded for around 82% of them. The ten largest account for under 20% of the sample.

Overall study results and their limits: The response-prediction model combining TCR metrics and mutation burden needs validation in larger, independent patient cohorts.

V loses 3 bases, J loses 12 bases, and the germline ends lie 11 bases apart. The germline V gene provides CDR1 SGHAT and CDR2 FQNNGV. Reading from cysteine to phenylalanine, the CDR3 counts 11 amino acids. The retained sequence is limited to the CDR3, 33 bases, with the frame set at the first base. There are a few counts of this clone. The target of this receptor is not known. Base qualities are not recorded, but no much larger clone differs from it by a single base. The chain uses TRBV11-2 and TRBJ1-1; TRBD1 might be the D gene, on 6 matching bases. This clonotype was obtained from a human donor with melanoma. Here the sequenced sample was CD8+ T cells sorted from blood (inferred from file names), taken from a patient given nivolumab and ipilimumab in sequence. Here is the DNA: TGTGCCAGCAGCTTTAACAGGGTGACTTTCTTT. Its protein product is CASSFNRVTFF.